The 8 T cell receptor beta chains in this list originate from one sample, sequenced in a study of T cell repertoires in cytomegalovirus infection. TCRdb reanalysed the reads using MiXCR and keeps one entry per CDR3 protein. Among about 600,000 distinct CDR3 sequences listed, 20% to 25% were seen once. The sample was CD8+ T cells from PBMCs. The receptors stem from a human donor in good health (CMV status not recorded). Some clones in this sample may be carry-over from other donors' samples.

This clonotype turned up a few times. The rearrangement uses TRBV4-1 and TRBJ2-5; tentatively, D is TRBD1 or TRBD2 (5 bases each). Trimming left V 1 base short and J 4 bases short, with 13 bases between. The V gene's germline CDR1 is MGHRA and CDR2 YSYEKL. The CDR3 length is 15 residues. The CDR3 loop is CASSQGSGPGETQYF. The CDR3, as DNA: TGCGCCAGCAGCCAAGGATCGGGGCCTGGAGAGACCCAGTACTTC.

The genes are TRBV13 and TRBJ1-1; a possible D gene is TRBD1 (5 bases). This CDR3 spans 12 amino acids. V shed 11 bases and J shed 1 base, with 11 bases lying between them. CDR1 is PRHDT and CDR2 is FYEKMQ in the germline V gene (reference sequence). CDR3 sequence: CADSFANTEAFF. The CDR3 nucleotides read TGTGCCGACAGCTTCGCGAACACTGAAGCTTTCTTT.

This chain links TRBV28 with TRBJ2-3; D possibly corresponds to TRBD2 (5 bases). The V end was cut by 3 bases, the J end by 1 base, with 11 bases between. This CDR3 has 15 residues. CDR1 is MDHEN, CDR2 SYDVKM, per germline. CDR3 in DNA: TGTGCCAGCAGTTTTCCTGACTACGGCACAGATACGCAGTATTTT. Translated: CASSFPDYGTDTQYF. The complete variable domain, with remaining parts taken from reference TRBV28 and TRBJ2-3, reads DVKVTQSSRYLVKRTGEKVFLECVQDMDHENMFWYRQDPGLGLRLIYFSYDVKMKEKGDIPEGYSVSREKKERFSLILESASTNQTSMYLCASSFPDYGTDTQYFGPGTRLTVL.

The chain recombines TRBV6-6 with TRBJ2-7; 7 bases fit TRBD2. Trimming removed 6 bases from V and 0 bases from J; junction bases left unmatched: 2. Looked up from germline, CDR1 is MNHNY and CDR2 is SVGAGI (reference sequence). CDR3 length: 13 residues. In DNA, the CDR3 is TGTGCCAGCAGCAGGGACTACTCCTACGAGCAGTACGTC. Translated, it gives CASSRDYSYEQYV.

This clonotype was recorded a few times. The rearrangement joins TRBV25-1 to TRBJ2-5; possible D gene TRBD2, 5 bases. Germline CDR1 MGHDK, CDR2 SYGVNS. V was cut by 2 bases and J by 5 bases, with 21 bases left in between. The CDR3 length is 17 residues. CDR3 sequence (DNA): TGTGCCAGCAGTGAAATGCTGCGGACCCCGAGGGAGGAGACCCAGTACTTC. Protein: CASSEMLRTPREETQYF.

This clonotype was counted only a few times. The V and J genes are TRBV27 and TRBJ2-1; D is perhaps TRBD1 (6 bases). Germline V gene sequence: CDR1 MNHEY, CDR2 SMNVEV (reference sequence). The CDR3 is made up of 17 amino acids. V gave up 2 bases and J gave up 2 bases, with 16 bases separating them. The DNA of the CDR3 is TGTGCCAGCAGTTTACCGGGACACGGACTGACCTACAATGAGCAGTTCTTC. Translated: CASSLPGHGLTYNEQFF.

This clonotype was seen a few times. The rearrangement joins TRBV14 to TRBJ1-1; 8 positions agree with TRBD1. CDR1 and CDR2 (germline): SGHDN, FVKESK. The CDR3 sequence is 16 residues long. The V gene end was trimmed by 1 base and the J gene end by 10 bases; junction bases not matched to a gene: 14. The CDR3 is CASSQAEPQGAKGAFF. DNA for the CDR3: TGTGCCAGCAGCCAAGCCGAACCCCAGGGGGCGAAAGGAGCTTTCTTT. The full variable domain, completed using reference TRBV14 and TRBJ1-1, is EAGVTQFPSHSVIEKGQTVTLRCDPISGHDNLYWYRRVMGKEIKFLLHFVKESKQDESGMPNNRFLAERTGGTYSTLKVQPAELEDSGVYFCASSQAEPQGAKGAFFGQGTRLTVV.

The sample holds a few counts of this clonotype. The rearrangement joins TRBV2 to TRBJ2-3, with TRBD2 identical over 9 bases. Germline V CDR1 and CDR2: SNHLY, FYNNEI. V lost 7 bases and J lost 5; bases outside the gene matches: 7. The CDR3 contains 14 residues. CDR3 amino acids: CASTYAGGEDTQYF. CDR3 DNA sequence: TGTGCCAGCACCTACGCGGGAGGGGAAGATACGCAGTATTTT. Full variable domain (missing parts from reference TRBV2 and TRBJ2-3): EPEVTQTPSHQVTQMGQEVILRCVPISNHLYFYWYRQILGQKVEFLVSFYNNEISEKSEIFDDQFSVERPDGSNFTLKIRSTKLEDSAMYFCASTYAGGEDTQYFGPGTRLTVL.